The entry that follows covers one T cell receptor beta chain sequence. Its antigen is unidentified. This specimen belongs to a study of blood T cells in healthy people across ages. General study results and limits: The study found more naive CD4+ cells and higher diversity in long-lived than aged donors.

The use of a sample-barcoded 5' primer and a J-beta primer mix characterized a second PCR of about 6 to 12 cycles. TCRdb reprocessed the 5' RACE reads via MiXCR and lists one record per CDR3 protein. Here the sample spans approximately 800,000 distinct CDR3 sequences, about 55% being singletons. The receptor comes from an elderly man in good health. The sequenced sample was blood.

CDR3 nucleotide sequence: TGTGCCAGCAGTACAGAAAGGGACAGTTCACCCCTCCACTTT. Protein product: CASSTERDSSPLHF. The rearrangement uses TRBV2 and TRBJ1-6; TRBD1 aligns across 7 bases. Germline CDR1 reads SNHLY; CDR2 reads FYNNEI. V lost 5 bases to trimming and J lost 9 bases; unmatched junction nucleotides: 7. The CDR3 has 14 residues.